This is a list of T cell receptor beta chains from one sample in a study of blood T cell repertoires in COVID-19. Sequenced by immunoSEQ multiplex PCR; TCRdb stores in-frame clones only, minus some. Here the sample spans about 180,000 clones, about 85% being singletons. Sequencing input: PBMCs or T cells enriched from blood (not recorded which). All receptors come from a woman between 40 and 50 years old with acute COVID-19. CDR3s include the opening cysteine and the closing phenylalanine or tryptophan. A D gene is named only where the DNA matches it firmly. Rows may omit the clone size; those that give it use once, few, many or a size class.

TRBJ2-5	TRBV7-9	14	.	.	CASSSLGLEETQYF	TGTGCCAGCAGCTCCCTAGGATTGGAAGAGACCCAGTACTTC
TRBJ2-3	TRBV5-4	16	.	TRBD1	CASSLEGQGASDTQYF	TGTGCCAGCAGCTTGGAAGGACAGGGGGCGTCAGATACGCAGTATTTT
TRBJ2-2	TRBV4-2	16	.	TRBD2	CASSQEEWEGTGELFF	TGTGCCAGCAGCCAAGAGGAGTGGGAGGGCACCGGGGAGCTGTTTTTT
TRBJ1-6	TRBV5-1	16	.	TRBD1	CASSLTGGSYNSPLHF	TGCGCCAGCAGCTTGACAGGGGGCTCCTATAATTCACCCCTCCACTTT
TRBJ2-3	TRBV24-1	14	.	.	CATSDSSRTDTQYF	TGTGCCACCAGTGATTCGTCCCGCACAGATACGCAGTATTTT
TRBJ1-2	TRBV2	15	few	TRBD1	CASRTGQGPRYGYTF	TGTGCCAGCAGGACCGGACAGGGGCCTCGGTATGGCTACACCTTC
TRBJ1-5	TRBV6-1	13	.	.	CASSDRENQPQHF	TGTGCCAGCAGTGACAGGGAAAATCAGCCCCAGCATTTT
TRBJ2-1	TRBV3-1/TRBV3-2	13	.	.	CASSLSQYNEQFF	TGTGCCAGCAGCCTTTCACAGTACAATGAGCAGTTCTTC
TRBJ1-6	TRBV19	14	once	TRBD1	CASRTGAGNSPLHF	TGTGCCAGTAGGACAGGGGCGGGCAATTCACCCCTCCACTTT
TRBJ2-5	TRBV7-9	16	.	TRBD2	CASSFRSGRGQETQYF	TGTGCCAGCAGCTTTAGAAGCGGGAGGGGGCAAGAGACCCAGTACTTC
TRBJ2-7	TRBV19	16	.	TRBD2	CASSAHGLAENYEQYF	TGTGCCAGTAGTGCTCATGGACTAGCCGAGAACTACGAGCAGTACTTC
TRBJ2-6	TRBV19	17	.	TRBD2	CASSMGGSSSGANVLTF	TGTGCCAGTAGTATGGGGGGGTCCTCCTCTGGGGCCAACGTCCTGACTTTC
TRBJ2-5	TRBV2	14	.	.	CASRGGQAGETQYF	TGTGCCAGCAGAGGAGGGCAGGCAGGCGAGACCCAGTACTTC
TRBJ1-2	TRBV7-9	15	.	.	CASSLGNLGLEGYTF	TGTGCCAGCAGCTTAGGCAATTTGGGACTTGAGGGCTACACCTTC
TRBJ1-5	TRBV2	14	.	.	CASSDTGSNQPQHF	TGTGCCAGCAGCGATACAGGGAGCAATCAGCCCCAGCATTTT
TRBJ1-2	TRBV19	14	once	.	CASTRQAANYGYTF	TGTGCCAGTACGCGACAGGCAGCTAACTATGGCTACACCTTC
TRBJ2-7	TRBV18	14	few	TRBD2	CASSPPAPSGEQYF	TGTGCCAGCTCACCCCCGGCCCCTAGCGGGGAGCAGTACTTC
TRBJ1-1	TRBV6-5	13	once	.	CASRRGQSPEAFF	TGTGCCAGCAGACGCGGACAGAGTCCTGAAGCTTTCTTT